Listed below are T cell receptor beta chains from one sample, sequenced in a study of OX40 agonist ivuxolimab in advanced cancers. Profiling relied on immunoSEQ multiplex PCR, and the TCRdb table lists in-frame clones only, not all of them. The repertoire consists of approximately 130,000 clones, with about nine tenths occurring once and the leading ten covering 0.9% to 1.2%. The sample here was CD4+ or CD8+ T cells sorted from blood, taken in a trial of the OX40 agonist ivuxolimab. Receptor source: an adult with an advanced solid tumor such as melanoma, head and neck, liver or kidney cancer. The CDR3 runs from the conserved cysteine through the conserved F or W. The order of the fields is D gene, J gene, CDR3 length, clone size, V gene, CDR3 protein, CDR3 DNA. The D gene is left open where the match is weak. Clone sizes are given selectively: once, few, many, or a class where the clone is expanded.

d_gene: .
j_gene: TRBJ2-7
len: 13
abundance: .
v_gene: TRBV19
CDR3aa: CASSVQGSNEQYF
CDR3nt: TGTGCCAGTAGTGTCCAGGGATCTAACGAGCAGTACTTC

d_gene: TRBD2
j_gene: TRBJ2-1
len: 20
abundance: .
v_gene: TRBV4-3
CDR3aa: CASSQALGLAGGSSYNEQFF
CDR3nt: TGCGCCAGCAGCCAAGCCCTTGGACTAGCGGGAGGGAGCTCCTACAATGAGCAGTTCTTC

d_gene: TRBD2
j_gene: TRBJ2-7
len: 11
abundance: .
v_gene: TRBV7-9
CDR3aa: CASSSSGKEYF
CDR3nt: TGTGCCAGCAGCTCTAGCGGTAAGGAGTACTTC

d_gene: .
j_gene: TRBJ1-2
len: 14
abundance: .
v_gene: TRBV15
CDR3aa: CATSRDGEAYGYTF
CDR3nt: TGTGCCACCAGCAGAGATGGGGAGGCCTATGGCTACACCTTC

d_gene: TRBD1
j_gene: TRBJ1-2
len: 14
abundance: .
v_gene: TRBV19
CDR3aa: CASKPGQDNYGYTF
CDR3nt: TGTGCCAGCAAACCAGGACAGGATAACTATGGCTACACCTTC

d_gene: .
j_gene: TRBJ1-1
len: 11
abundance: .
v_gene: TRBV10-3
CDR3aa: CAIKGNTEAFF
CDR3nt: TGTGCCATCAAGGGGAACACTGAAGCTTTCTTT

d_gene: .
j_gene: TRBJ2-3
len: 12
abundance: .
v_gene: TRBV7-3
CDR3aa: CASSLTSDTQYF
CDR3nt: TGTGCCAGCAGCTTGACATCAGATACGCAGTATTTT

d_gene: .
j_gene: TRBJ1-5
len: 13
abundance: .
v_gene: TRBV19
CDR3aa: CATQSNFNQPQHF
CDR3nt: TGTGCCACCCAGTCCAACTTCAATCAGCCCCAGCATTTT

d_gene: .
j_gene: TRBJ2-2
len: 14
abundance: .
v_gene: TRBV29-1
CDR3aa: CSVEGLENTGELFF
CDR3nt: TGCAGCGTTGAAGGCCTAGAGAACACCGGGGAGCTGTTTTTT

d_gene: .
j_gene: TRBJ1-2
len: 14
abundance: .
v_gene: TRBV6-1
CDR3aa: CAIGKGIPNYGYTF
CDR3nt: TGTGCCATCGGTAAGGGGATTCCTAACTATGGCTACACCTTC

d_gene: .
j_gene: TRBJ2-7
len: 13
abundance: .
v_gene: TRBV10-2
CDR3aa: CASSESGVYEQYF
CDR3nt: TGCGCCAGCAGTGAGTCAGGCGTCTACGAGCAGTACTTC

d_gene: .
j_gene: TRBJ1-1
len: 14
abundance: .
v_gene: TRBV11-3
CDR3aa: CASSFRAPNTEAFF
CDR3nt: TGTGCCAGCAGCTTCAGGGCGCCGAACACTGAAGCTTTCTTT

d_gene: TRBD1
j_gene: TRBJ1-4
len: 15
abundance: .
v_gene: TRBV7-9
CDR3aa: CASSIDRGYNEKLFF
CDR3nt: TGTGCCAGCAGCATAGACAGGGGATATAATGAAAAACTGTTTTTT

d_gene: .
j_gene: TRBJ2-5
len: 11
abundance: .
v_gene: TRBV12-5
CDR3aa: CASGLLERQYF
CDR3nt: TGTGCTAGTGGTCTCCTCGAGCGCCAGTACTTC

d_gene: .
j_gene: TRBJ2-2
len: 9
abundance: once
v_gene: TRBV11-2
CDR3aa: CAIGGELFF
CDR3nt: TGTGCCATAGGAGGGGAGCTGTTTTTT

d_gene: TRBD2
j_gene: TRBJ2-1
len: 16
abundance: .
v_gene: TRBV4-3
CDR3aa: CASSPGPMAGANEQFF
CDR3nt: TGCGCCAGCAGCCCAGGGCCAATGGCGGGAGCCAATGAGCAGTTCTTC

d_gene: .
j_gene: TRBJ2-1
len: 16
abundance: once
v_gene: TRBV28
CDR3aa: CASSLWAGTAGNEQFF
CDR3nt: TGTGCCAGCAGTTTATGGGCGGGGACGGCCGGCAATGAGCAGTTCTTC